These 24 T cell receptor beta chains came from one sample sequenced in a study of blood T cells in healthy people across ages (dated by TCRdb to between 2014 and 2017). Library method: 5' RACE. Sequencing was performed on an Illumina HiSeq 2500. A second PCR of roughly 6 to 11 cycles was run with a J-beta primer mix and a sample-barcoded 5' primer. Using fastp trimming at Q25 and MiXCR clonotype assembly, TCRdb reanalyzed the public sequencing data and kept in-frame beta chains. Identical CDR3 protein sequences are pooled into one entry, listed with their most common genes and DNA. This sample has hundreds of thousands of distinct CDR3 sequences in its table, and approximately 50% of those were observed once. The ten largest clonotypes hold about a third of the sample. The specimen was blood. These TCRs come from a woman aged 60-70 years in good health.

This chain joins TRBV14 and TRBJ2-7; the match to TRBD2 covers 11 bases. The germline gives CDR1 SGHDN, CDR2 FVKESK. Trimming at V came to 0 bases and at J to 2 bases, leaving 6 bases not matched to a gene. The CDR3 is 17 residues long. The CDR3 is CASSQDGGLAAAYEQYF. Here the CDR3 DNA reads TGTGCCAGCAGCCAAGATGGGGGACTAGCGGCTGCCTACGAGCAGTACTTC.

This clonotype was counted ten times or more. The rearrangement uses TRBV29-1 and TRBJ1-1; possible D gene TRBD1, 5 bases. The V gene lost 5 bases and the J gene lost 2 bases, with 12 bases spanning the gap. Germline V CDR1 and CDR2: SQVTM, ANQGSEA. This CDR3 has 13 amino acids. The CDR3 DNA is TGCAGCGTTAGGAACGGGGGAAACACTGAAGCTTTCTTT. This gives the protein CSVRNGGNTEAFF.

This chain connects TRBV2 to TRBJ1-1; perhaps TRBD1 as D (5 bases). The CDR3 length is 14 residues. V was shortened by 11 bases and J by 1 base, with 17 bases between the two germline ends. CDR1 and CDR2 (germline): SNHLY, FYNNEI. CDR3 coding DNA: TGTGCCTCGGGCAGGGACGGTCAGAACACTGAAGCTTTCTTT. This gives the protein CASGRDGQNTEAFF.

This chain joins TRBV7-3 and TRBJ2-3; D unclear. The germline V gene encodes CDR1 SGHTA and CDR2 FQGTGA. The CDR3 extends over 12 amino acids. The V end was cut by 3 bases, the J end by 6 bases, with 7 bases between. Here the CDR3 reads CASSFPSDTQYF. The CDR3 DNA is TGTGCCAGCAGCTTCCCAAGCGATACGCAGTATTTT.

Details on this clonotype: The conserved phenylalanine or tryptophan is not found at the CDR3 terminus, so this likely reflects a read error. For the CDR3, the DNA is TGTGCCTGCAGCTCAGCAGCAGGGGGGTTAAAGACCCAGTACTCC. Its translation: CACSSAAGGLKTQYS. The chain employs TRBV7-9 and TRBJ2-5; perhaps TRBD1 as D (7 bases). This CDR3 has 15 amino acids. Germline V gene data show CDR1 as SEHNR and CDR2 as FQNEAQ (reference sequence).

There are many counts of this clonotype. The gene calls are TRBV25-1 and TRBJ1-1; 7 positions agree with TRBD1. This CDR3 is built from 17 residues. Losses at the gene ends were 2 bases for V and 5 bases for J; bases not matched to a gene: 14. The germline V gene encodes CDR1 MGHDK and CDR2 SYGVNS. The CDR3 reads CASSEPRGGDGSTEAFF. As DNA, the CDR3 is TGTGCCAGCAGTGAACCAAGAGGGGGCGATGGGTCGACTGAAGCTTTCTTT. Full variable domain (missing parts from reference TRBV25-1 and TRBJ1-1): EADIYQTPRYLVIGTGKKITLECSQTMGHDKMYWYQQDPGMELHLIHYSYGVNSTEKGDLSSESTVSRIRTEHFPLTLESARPSHTSQYLCASSEPRGGDGSTEAFFGQGTRLTVV.

The V and J genes are TRBV10-3 and TRBJ2-3; 13 positions match TRBD2. Germline-derived CDR1 and CDR2 are ENHRY and SYGVKD. This CDR3 has 16 amino acids. Trimming at V came to 7 bases and at J to 4 bases, leaving 8 bases not matched to a gene. This chain's CDR3 is CAITRTSGSTADTQYF. DNA for the CDR3: TGTGCCATCACCAGGACTAGCGGGAGTACCGCAGATACGCAGTATTTT.

Details on this clonotype: One end of the junction varies from germline; a read error may be responsible. The chain couples TRBV5-1 to TRBJ1-1, with no clear D. CDR3 length: 14 residues. Germline loops: CDR1 SGHRS, CDR2 YFSETQ. The CDR3 sequence: CASSLGSVNTKAFF. The CDR3 DNA follows: TGCGCCAGCAGCTTGGGCAGCGTGAACACTAAAGCTTTCTTT.

This clonotype was counted many times. The rearrangement links TRBV7-2 to TRBJ1-5; no clear D gene. Germline lookup yields CDR1 SGHTA and CDR2 FQGNSA. Deletions cut 0 bases from V and 0 bases from J, with 9 bases between. The CDR3 totals 16 residues. This chain's CDR3 is CASSLAAGYSNQPQHF. In DNA, the CDR3 is TGTGCCAGCAGCTTAGCGGCAGGTTATAGCAATCAGCCCCAGCATTTT.

V gene TRBV9 combines with J gene TRBJ1-4; D call uncertain. The CDR3 extends over 15 amino acids. The ends were cut back, 4 bases at V and 4 bases at J, with 14 bases in the middle. In germline, CDR1 is SGDLS, CDR2 YYNGEE. The CDR3 region has the DNA TGTGCCAGCAGCACTAGGAACAGTCTTAATGAAAAACTGTTTTTT. This encodes CASSTRNSLNEKLFF.

The rearrangement links TRBV4-2 to TRBJ1-6, with TRBD1 matching over 11 bases. Germline assignment: CDR1 LGHNA and CDR2 YNFKEQ. Unmatched junction bases numbered 5, after V lost 4 bases and J lost 6 bases. The CDR3 extends over 16 amino acids. CDR3 nucleotide sequence: TGTGCCAGCAGCCTAGGACAGGGGGCAAGTAATTCACCCCTCCACTTT. This codes for CASSLGQGASNSPLHF.

The rearrangement joins TRBV28 to TRBJ1-4, with D maybe TRBD1 (6 bases). Germline-derived CDR1 and CDR2 are MDHEN and SYDVKM. V gave up 5 bases and J gave up 7 bases, with 17 bases separating them. This CDR3 spans 15 amino acids. The CDR3: CASSTNREGGEKLFF. The CDR3 DNA reads as TGTGCCAGCAGTACCAACAGGGAAGGGGGTGAAAAACTGTTTTTT.

This clonotype came up many times. The junction departs from the called germline gene at one end, perhaps through a read error. The chain uses TRBV5-1 and TRBJ2-6; 7 nucleotides align to TRBD1. CDR1 and CDR2 (germline): SGHRS, YFSETQ. The CDR3 covers 14 residues. The CDR3 spells CASRDSSGANVLTF. The CDR3 DNA reads TGTGCCAGCAGGGACAGCTCTGGGGCCAACGTCCTGACTTTC.

V is TRBV4-3 and J is TRBJ2-4, with 13 bases matching TRBD2. Looked up from germline, CDR1 is LGHNA and CDR2 is YSLEER. The CDR3 covers 17 residues. With 1 base clipped from V and 5 bases from J, the junction kept 5 bases outside the gene matches. CDR3 DNA: TGCGCCAGCAGCCAAGTACTAGCGGGGGGGACCCAAAACATTCAGTACTTC. The encoded protein is CASSQVLAGGTQNIQYF.

This clonotype came up once. The rearrangement links TRBV6-1 to TRBJ2-2; 13 bases align to TRBD2. The V and J ends lost 6 bases and 1 base, in that order; junction bases with no gene match: 5. The CDR3 has 17 residues. Germline values: CDR1 MNHNS, CDR2 SASEGT. The chain's CDR3 is CASRRTSGSLNTGELFF. For the CDR3, the DNA is TGTGCCAGCAGAAGGACTAGCGGGAGTCTGAACACCGGGGAGCTGTTTTTT.

V usage is TRBV19 and J usage is TRBJ2-1; 10 bases map to TRBD2. Trimming cost V 7 bases and J 3 bases; bases outside gene matches: 9. The CDR3 has 16 amino acids. Germline loops: CDR1 LNHDA, CDR2 SQIVND (reference sequence). Written as DNA, the CDR3 is TGTGCCAGTAAGTCCCTTAGCGGGGGGAACTACAATGAGCAGTTCTTC. This codes for CASKSLSGGNYNEQFF.

This clonotype was seen only a few times. V and J are TRBV7-2 and TRBJ2-7, with D possibly matching TRBD2 (5 bases). Germline-derived CDR1 and CDR2 are SGHTA and FQGNSA. This CDR3 has 15 amino acids. The V end lost 5 bases, the J end lost 0 bases, and 14 bases lay between the germline ends. DNA of the CDR3: TGTGCCAGCAGCGAACTGGGAGTTCTCTCCTACGAGCAGTACTTC. It yields the protein CASSELGVLSYEQYF.

There are a few counts of this clonotype. The genes are TRBV5-1 and TRBJ2-3; D assignment may be TRBD1 or TRBD2 (5 bases each). The V gene's germline CDR1 is SGHRS and CDR2 YFSETQ. The length of the CDR3 is 15 residues. Trimming cost V 2 bases and J 4 bases, with 14 bases left between them. The CDR3 DNA is TGCGCCAGCAGCTTTAGGGGAGCTCCGGCAGATACGCAGTATTTT. This encodes CASSFRGAPADTQYF. Full variable domain (rest looked up from reference TRBV5-1 and TRBJ2-3): KAGVTQTPRYLIKTRGQQVTLSCSPISGHRSVSWYQQTPGQGLQFLFEYFSETQRNKGNFPGRFSGRQFSNSRSEMNVSTLELGDSALYLCASSFRGAPADTQYFGPGTRLTVL.

Concerning this clonotype: A much larger clonotype is one base distant, so this may be a read error. This chain joins TRBV29-1 and TRBJ2-5; 10 nucleotides line up with TRBD1. There are 15 residues in the CDR3. J gave up 1 base and V 2 bases, and 4 bases lay outside the gene matches. CDR1 and CDR2 (germline): SQVTM, ANQGSEA. CDR3 bases: TGCAGCGTTGAAAATGACAGGGGGCCCCAAGAGACCCAGTACTTC. This translates into CSVENDRGPQETQYF.

This clonotype has more than one count but fewer than ten. The CDR3, as DNA: TGCGCCAGCAGCACCACGGGACAGGGCTATGGCTACACCTTC. Translated: CASSTTGQGYGYTF. The chain uses TRBV5-1 and TRBJ1-2; 9 bases map to TRBD1. Germline CDR1 and CDR2: SGHRS and YFSETQ. V lost 4 bases, J lost 4 bases, and 5 bases stayed unmatched. This CDR3 is 14 amino acids long.

The chain employs TRBV2 and TRBJ2-2, with 12 bases matching TRBD2. The germline V gene encodes CDR1 SNHLY and CDR2 FYNNEI. The V segment lost 6 bases and the J segment 6 bases; nucleotides outside the gene matches: 5. The CDR3 totals 15 residues. DNA of the CDR3: TGTGCCAGCAGGGAGACTAGCGGGAGTCCCGGGGAGCTGTTTTTT. Protein sequence: CASRETSGSPGELFF.

The chain combines TRBV4-2 with TRBJ2-7; a possible D gene is TRBD1 (5 bases). V dropped 0 bases and J dropped 0 bases, with 15 bases sitting between them. Germline values: CDR1 LGHNA, CDR2 YNFKEQ. This CDR3 has 17 residues. The CDR3 sequence: CASSQDGRGPSSYEQYF. The CDR3 DNA reads as TGTGCCAGCAGCCAAGACGGAAGGGGCCCTAGCTCCTACGAGCAGTACTTC.

J is TRBJ2-4 and V is TRBV5-1; TRBD1 matches at 7 bases. The DNA matches TRBJ2-7 better at its end, which makes the J call doubtful. The CDR3 totals 14 residues. Germline V gives CDR1 SGHRS, CDR2 YFSETQ. CDR3 nucleotides: TGCGCCAGCAGCTTCACCGGGACAGACCACGAGCAGTACTTC. It is translated as CASSFTGTDHEQYF.

V gene TRBV6-2 or TRBV6-3 combines with J gene TRBJ2-1, with 11 bases matching TRBD2. Trimming took 2 bases from V and 6 from J; bases not matched to a gene: 12. Germline lookup yields CDR1 MNHEY and CDR2 SVGEGT. CDR3 length equals 18 residues. CDR3 bases: TGTGCCAGCAGTTACCTGGGACTAGCGGAGCCGACTTTCAATGAGCAGTTCTTC. This codes for CASSYLGLAEPTFNEQFF.